This T cell receptor (beta chain) originates from a study of cytomegalovirus exposure and HLA in healthy donors. About the study: Unique TCR beta sequences numbering 120 million or so came from about 180 million T cells in an earlier analysis. Findings and limits, study-wide: With later analysis, a missense DCLRE1C variant became linked to TCR beta V- and J-gene trimming.

At sampling all donors were nominally healthy, likely with unrecorded immune exposures. A word on this clone: Its cognate antigen is unknown.

Germline V gene data show CDR1 as SGHVS and CDR2 as FNYEAQ. CDR3 length: 14 amino acids. The ends were cut back, 6 bases at V and 4 bases at J, with 16 bases in the middle. PCR employed 60 Vbeta and 13 Jbeta primers. The table came from immunoSEQ multiplex PCR; TCRdb's copy has only in-frame clones and leaves some out. The sample is made up of 65,000 to 85,000 clones, and the top ten hold around 2.4% of it. Specimen: PBMCs. The TCR comes from a female donor in good health and CMV-seropositive. V and J are TRBV7-6 and TRBJ2-7, with TRBD1 as a possible D gene (6 bases). CDR3 in amino acids: CASRPGQFAYEQYF. The CDR3 bases are TGTGCCAGCAGACCCGGACAGTTTGCTTACGAGCAGTACTTC. The complete variable domain, with remaining parts taken from reference TRBV7-6 and TRBJ2-7, reads GAGVSQSPRYKVTKRGQDVALRCDPISGHVSLYWYRQALGQGPEFLTYFNYEAQQDKSGLPNDRFSAERPEGSISTLTIQRTEQRDSAMYRCASRPGQFAYEQYFGPGTRLTVT.